Presented here are 23 T cell receptor beta chains from one specimen sequenced in a study of OX40 agonist ivuxolimab in advanced cancers. Method: immunoSEQ multiplex PCR; TCRdb's copy keeps in-frame clones and lacks some. The sample holds tens of thousands of clones; less than 95% are singletons and the top ten take around 1.7%. Sequenced here: CD4+ or CD8+ T cells sorted from blood, sampled in a trial of the OX40 agonist ivuxolimab. All receptors come from an adult with an advanced solid tumor such as melanoma, head and neck, liver or kidney cancer.

The chain couples TRBV10-3 to TRBJ2-5; 8 nucleotides match TRBD1. The CDR3 runs 13 residues. The germline V gene has CDR1 ENHRY and CDR2 SYGVKD. V lost 6 bases, J lost 4 bases, and 4 bases stayed unmatched. The CDR3 loop is CAIRTGVRETQYF. CDR3 in DNA: TGTGCCATCAGGACAGGGGTGAGAGAGACCCAGTACTTC.

This clone was seen a single time. DNA for the CDR3: TGTGCCAGCAGTTTAATTGCAGGGGGCGGGTATGGCTACACCTTC. It translates to CASSLIAGGGYGYTF. The chain combines TRBV28 with TRBJ1-2; 8 nucleotides agree with TRBD1. Germline V gene lookup returns CDR1 MDHEN and CDR2 SYDVKM. V trimming: 2 bases; J trimming: 5 bases; junction bases outside the gene matches: 7. The CDR3 extends over 15 amino acids.

The chain uses TRBV11-2 and TRBJ2-3; D is unresolved. The CDR3 is 15 amino acids. V dropped 0 bases and J dropped 0 bases, with 7 bases sitting between them. Per germline, CDR1 SGHAT and CDR2 FQNNGV. CDR3 region: CASSLDYGSTDTQYF. DNA of the CDR3: TGTGCCAGCAGCTTAGACTACGGAAGCACAGATACGCAGTATTTT.

Details on this clone: At the DNA level, this CDR3 is encoded by other sequences in the same sample as well. This chain links TRBV7-2 with TRBJ2-3, with D unclear. The CDR3 is 13 amino acids. Germline lookup yields CDR1 SGHTA and CDR2 FQGNSA. The V end lost 5 bases, the J end lost 3 bases, and 9 bases lay between the germline ends. The CDR3 sequence: CASSLDGTDTQYF. CDR3 bases: TGTGCCAGCAGCCTAGATGGGACAGATACGCAGTATTTT.

The chain carries TRBV6-1 and TRBJ2-2; no reliable D call. Germline CDR1 is MNHNS and CDR2 is SASEGT. The CDR3 length is 14 residues. The V end lost 4 bases, the J end lost 6 bases, and 12 bases lay between the germline ends. The CDR3: CASSADRVAGELFF. The DNA for the CDR3 is TGTGCCAGCAGTGCAGATAGGGTAGCCGGGGAGCTGTTTTTT.

The chain carries TRBV5-5 and TRBJ1-2, with a weak D call TRBD1 (5 bases). CDR3 size: 11 residues. V lost 4 bases and J 8 bases, leaving 9 bases between the germline ends. Germline values: CDR1 SGHKS, CDR2 YYEKEE (reference sequence). This CDR3 reads CASSAGRGYTF. CDR3 coding DNA: TGTGCCAGCAGCGCGGGACGGGGCTACACCTTC.

This clone showed up just once. The CDR3 coding sequence is TGTGCCAGCAGCTTAGACAGGAGGGAGACCCAGTACTTC. Its protein is CASSLDRRETQYF. The rearrangement uses TRBV7-8 and TRBJ2-5; TRBD1 or TRBD2 may be the D gene (5 bases each). This CDR3 is 13 amino acids long. Germline CDR1 is SGHVS and CDR2 is FQNEAQ. The ends were cut back, 1 base at V and 5 bases at J, with 8 bases in the middle.

The chain is built from TRBV6-5 and TRBJ2-1; D is unresolved. Germline V lookup: CDR1 MNHEY, CDR2 SVGAGI. V lost 0 bases and J lost 6, with 6 bases in between. This CDR3 is built from 13 residues. Here the CDR3 reads CASSYSGFNEQFF. The CDR3 DNA reads as TGTGCCAGCAGTTACTCGGGGTTCAATGAGCAGTTCTTC.

The V call is TRBV2, the J call TRBJ2-7, with a weak D call TRBD2 (5 bases). The CDR3 length is 12 residues. V was clipped by 6 bases and J by 3 bases, with 9 bases between them. Germline V gives CDR1 SNHLY, CDR2 FYNNEI. In DNA, the CDR3 is TGTGCCAGCAGAGCGGAACACTACGAGCAGTACTTC. Protein sequence: CASRAEHYEQYF.

The chain recombines TRBV6-1 with TRBJ2-7; D not resolved. This CDR3 is 12 amino acids long. Germline V gene data show CDR1 as MNHNS and CDR2 as SASEGT. V lost 8 bases and J lost 7, with 15 bases in between. CDR3 bases: TGTGCCAGCGGATTAGGGCGGAGTGAGCAGTACTTC. The encoded protein is CASGLGRSEQYF.

This chain connects TRBV28 to TRBJ1-1; D uncertain. CDR1 is MDHEN, CDR2 SYDVKM, per germline. The CDR3 extends over 14 amino acids. Trimming removed 1 base from V and 1 base from J, with 7 bases in between. CDR3 coding DNA: TGTGCCAGCAGTTTATACGTCGGGAACACTGAAGCTTTCTTT. Its protein product is CASSLYVGNTEAFF.

This chain links TRBV7-2 with TRBJ2-5, with 7 bases lining up with TRBD2. Germline V gives CDR1 SGHTA, CDR2 FQGNSA. This CDR3 comprises 15 residues. With 2 bases clipped from V and 1 base from J, the junction kept 4 bases outside the gene matches. CDR3 in amino acids: CASSLQGLGQETQYF. CDR3 sequence (DNA): TGTGCCAGCAGCTTACAAGGACTAGGCCAAGAGACCCAGTACTTC.

The J gene is TRBJ2-7, the V gene TRBV6-1; D might be TRBD2 (5 bases). Trimming removed 8 bases at V and 0 bases at J, with 14 bases between. The CDR3 is 14 residues long. The germline CDR1 and CDR2 sequences are MNHNS and SASEGT. The CDR3 sequence: CASGPGISSYEQYF. The CDR3, as DNA: TGTGCCAGCGGACCCGGGATCAGCTCCTACGAGCAGTACTTC.

The chain carries TRBV28 and TRBJ2-3; D not certain. Germline loops: CDR1 MDHEN, CDR2 SYDVKM. V lost 5 bases and J lost 0, with 9 bases in between. The length of the CDR3 is 14 residues. In DNA, the CDR3 is TGTGCCAGCAGTCCGACTGGGAGCACAGATACGCAGTATTTT. Amino acids: CASSPTGSTDTQYF.

This clone was seen only once. The rearrangement links TRBV19 to TRBJ2-2, with 11 bases aligning to TRBD2. V lost 7 bases, J lost 7 bases, and 14 bases stayed unmatched. Germline values: CDR1 LNHDA, CDR2 SQIVND (reference sequence). This CDR3 comprises 17 residues. The CDR3 loop reads CASKSLASGRFGGELFF. CDR3 sequence (DNA): TGTGCCAGTAAATCGTTGGCTAGCGGGAGGTTTGGCGGGGAGCTGTTTTTT.

CDR3 residues: CASGDTQYF. In nucleotides, the CDR3 is TGTGCCAGCGGAGATACGCAGTATTTT. The chain has TRBV2 and TRBJ2-3; D gene ambiguous. Germline V CDR1 and CDR2: SNHLY, FYNNEI. The CDR3 extends over 9 amino acids. Trimming cost V 8 bases and J 5 bases, with 2 bases left between them.

The V and J genes are TRBV5-1 and TRBJ2-7; D gene ambiguous. The CDR3 extends over 12 amino acids. CDR1 is SGHRS, CDR2 YFSETQ, per germline. V was pared by 4 bases and J by 7 bases, with 12 bases between. Written as DNA, the CDR3 is TGCGCCAGCAGCCAAGGCCTTCGGGAGCAGTACTTC. The encoded protein is CASSQGLREQYF.

The chain links TRBV18 to TRBJ1-2; a weak D match, TRBD1 (6 bases). The V and J ends lost 3 bases and 5 bases respectively, with 16 bases between them. There are 15 residues in the CDR3. Germline V gives CDR1 KGHSH, CDR2 LQKENI. The CDR3 here is CASSPEGGMTYGYTF. For the CDR3, the DNA is TGTGCCAGCTCACCCGAGGGGGGGATGACTTATGGCTACACCTTC.

The gene calls are TRBV29-1 and TRBJ1-2; no clear D. The ends were cut back, 1 base at V and 8 bases at J, with 14 bases in the middle. Germline-derived CDR1 and CDR2 are SQVTM and ANQGSEA. This CDR3 contains 13 residues. The CDR3 reads CSVEGQTSKGYTF. The CDR3 nucleotides read TGCAGCGTTGAAGGGCAGACCAGCAAAGGCTACACCTTC.

The chain uses TRBV10-2 and TRBJ1-2, with D possibly TRBD1 on 6 matching bases. CDR3 length: 13 residues. Per the germline V gene, CDR1 is WSHSY and CDR2 is SAAADI. V was shortened by 5 bases and J by 4 bases, with 11 bases between the two germline ends. DNA of the CDR3: TGCGCCAGCAGTACACAGGGAGTCTATGGCTACACCTTC. Protein sequence: CASSTQGVYGYTF.

The chain has TRBV19 and TRBJ1-1; 8 bases are shared with TRBD1. The germline gives CDR1 LNHDA, CDR2 SQIVND (reference sequence). This CDR3 spans 15 amino acids. Trimming took 5 bases from V and 3 from J; bases not matched to a gene: 8. For the CDR3, the DNA is TGTGCCAGTAGTCCTCGGACAGGGCCGGACACTGAAGCTTTCTTT. This codes for CASSPRTGPDTEAFF.

The DNA of the CDR3 is TGTGCCAGCAATCGACAGGGGACCCACACAGATACGCAGTATTTT. Protein product: CASNRQGTHTDTQYF. This chain connects TRBV2 to TRBJ2-3; 8 bases fit TRBD1. The germline gives CDR1 SNHLY, CDR2 FYNNEI. This CDR3 contains 15 residues. The V segment lost 7 bases and the J segment 2 bases; nucleotides outside the gene matches: 8.

The chain uses TRBV19 and TRBJ1-1; no reliable D call. Trimming removed 6 bases at V and 2 bases at J, with 13 bases between. The CDR3 totals 14 residues. Germline values: CDR1 LNHDA, CDR2 SQIVND (reference sequence). The CDR3 is CASRGRGNNTEAFF. CDR3 nucleotide sequence: TGTGCCAGTAGGGGGAGAGGAAACAACACTGAAGCTTTCTTT.